Described below is a single TCR beta chain sequence and its context. The antigen is undetermined. The data derive from a study of T cell responses to AZD1222 COVID-19 vaccine. Whole-study findings and limits: With two AZD1222 doses given, Spike-specific TCR breadth and depth both rose.

Repertoires were generated with immunoSEQ multiplex PCR, while TCRdb's copy carries only in-frame clones and drops some. This table has 150,000 to 200,000 clones, 80% to 95% appearing once. The germline V gene has CDR1 LNHDA and CDR2 SQIVND (reference sequence). The trim removed 4 bases at V and 7 bases at J, leaving 7 bases unmatched. CDR3 length: 15 amino acids. The J gene is TRBJ1-6, the V gene TRBV19; TRBD1 matches 7 bases. This TCR was sampled from an adult who received the AZD1222 COVID-19 vaccine. Sequencing used peripheral blood, obtained 28 days after the second AZD1222 dose. The CDR3 spells CASSTQTGRNSPLHF. In DNA form, the CDR3 reads TGTGCCAGTAGTACGCAGACAGGGAGGAATTCACCCCTCCACTTT.